The clone carrying this TCR beta chain has just a few counts. Its antigen is undetermined. The sample originates from a study of response to subunit inactivated influenza vaccine. TCRdb reprocessed the RT-PCR reads via MiXCR and lists one record per CDR3 protein. The table includes around 530,000 distinct CDR3 sequences, approximately 15% detected once. Study-level findings and limits: Each seasonal influenza vaccination, the authors suggested, recruits few new T cells.

The V end lost 2 bases, the J end lost 7 bases, and 14 bases lay between the germline ends. The CDR3 is 14 residues long. Germline V CDR1 and CDR2: WSHSY, SAAADI. Material: CD4+ T cells sorted from PBMCs, obtained around 25 months after vaccination. This clonotype was obtained from a man between 50 and 70 years old who received an inactivated influenza vaccine. The chain has TRBV10-2 and TRBJ2-5; D uncertain. As DNA, the CDR3 is TGCGCCAGCAGTGAGAGTCGGGCCTCGGGGACCCAGTACTTC. Encoded protein: CASSESRASGTQYF.